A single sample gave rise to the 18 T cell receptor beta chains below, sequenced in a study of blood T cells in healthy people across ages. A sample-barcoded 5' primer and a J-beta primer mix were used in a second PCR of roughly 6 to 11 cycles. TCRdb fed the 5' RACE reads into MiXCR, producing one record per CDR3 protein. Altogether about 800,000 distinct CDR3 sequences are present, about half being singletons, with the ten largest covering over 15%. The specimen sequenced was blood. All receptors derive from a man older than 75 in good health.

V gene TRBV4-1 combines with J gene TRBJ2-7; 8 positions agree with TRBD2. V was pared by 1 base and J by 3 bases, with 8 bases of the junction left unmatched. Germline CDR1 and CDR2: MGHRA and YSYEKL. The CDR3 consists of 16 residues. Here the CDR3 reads CASSQVGSGTYYEQYF. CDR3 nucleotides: TGCGCCAGCAGCCAAGTTGGTAGCGGGACTTACTACGAGCAGTACTTC.

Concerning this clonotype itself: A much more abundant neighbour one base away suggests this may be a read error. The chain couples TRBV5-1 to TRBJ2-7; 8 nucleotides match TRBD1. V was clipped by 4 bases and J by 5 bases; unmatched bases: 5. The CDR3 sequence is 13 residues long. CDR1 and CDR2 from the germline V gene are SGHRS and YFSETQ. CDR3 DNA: TGCGCCAGCAGCGACGGACAGGGAAACGAGCAGTACTTC. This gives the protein CASSDGQGNEQYF.

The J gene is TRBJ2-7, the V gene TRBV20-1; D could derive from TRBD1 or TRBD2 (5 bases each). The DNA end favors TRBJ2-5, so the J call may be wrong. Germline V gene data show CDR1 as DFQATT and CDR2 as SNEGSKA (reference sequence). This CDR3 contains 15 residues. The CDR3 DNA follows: TGCAGTGCTAGTGAGACGGGACCCGAAGGAGAGACCCAGTACTTC. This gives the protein CSASETGPEGETQYF.

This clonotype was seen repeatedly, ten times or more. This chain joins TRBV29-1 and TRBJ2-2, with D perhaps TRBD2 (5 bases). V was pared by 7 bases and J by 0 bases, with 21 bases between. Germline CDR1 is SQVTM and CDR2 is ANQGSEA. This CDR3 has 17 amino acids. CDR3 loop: CSEKRQNLQSNTGELFF. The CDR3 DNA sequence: TGCAGCGAGAAGCGGCAGAACTTACAATCGAACACCGGGGAGCTGTTTTTT.

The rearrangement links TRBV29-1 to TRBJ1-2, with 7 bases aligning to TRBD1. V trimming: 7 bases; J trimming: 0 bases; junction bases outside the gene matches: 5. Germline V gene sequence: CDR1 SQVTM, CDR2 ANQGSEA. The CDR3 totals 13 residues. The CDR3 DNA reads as TGCAGCGGTGGACAGGCACCTAACTATGGCTACACCTTC. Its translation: CSGGQAPNYGYTF.

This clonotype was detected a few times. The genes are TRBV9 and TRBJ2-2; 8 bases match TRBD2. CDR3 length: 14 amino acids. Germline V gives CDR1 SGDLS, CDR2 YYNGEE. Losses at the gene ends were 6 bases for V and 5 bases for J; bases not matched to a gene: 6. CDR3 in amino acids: CASTGGVGTGELFF. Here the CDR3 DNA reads TGTGCCAGCACGGGGGGGGTAGGGACCGGGGAGCTGTTTTTT.

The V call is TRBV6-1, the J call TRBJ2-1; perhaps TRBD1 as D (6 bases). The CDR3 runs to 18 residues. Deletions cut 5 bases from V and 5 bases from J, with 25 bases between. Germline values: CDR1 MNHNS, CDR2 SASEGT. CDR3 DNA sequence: TGTGCCAGCAGTCCTCTAGTGGCCTATCGGACAGTGAACAATGAGCAGTTCTTC. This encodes CASSPLVAYRTVNNEQFF.

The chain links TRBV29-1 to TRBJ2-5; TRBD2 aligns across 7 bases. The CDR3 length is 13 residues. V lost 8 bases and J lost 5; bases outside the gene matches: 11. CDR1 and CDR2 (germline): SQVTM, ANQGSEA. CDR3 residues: CSIAGGRGETQYF. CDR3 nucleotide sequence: TGCAGCATCGCGGGCGGGAGAGGGGAGACCCAGTACTTC. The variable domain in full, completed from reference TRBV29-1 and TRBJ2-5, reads SAVISQKPSRDICQRGTSLTIQCQVDSQVTMMFWYRQQPGQSLTLIATANQGSEATYESGFVIDKFPISRPNLTFSTLTVSNMSPEDSSIYLCSIAGGRGETQYFGPGTRLLVL.

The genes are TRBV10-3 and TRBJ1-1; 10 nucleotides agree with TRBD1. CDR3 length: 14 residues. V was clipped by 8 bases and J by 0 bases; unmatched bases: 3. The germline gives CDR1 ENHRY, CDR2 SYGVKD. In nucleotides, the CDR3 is TGTGCCATCCAGGGGACAGGGGTGAACACTGAAGCTTTCTTT. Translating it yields CAIQGTGVNTEAFF.

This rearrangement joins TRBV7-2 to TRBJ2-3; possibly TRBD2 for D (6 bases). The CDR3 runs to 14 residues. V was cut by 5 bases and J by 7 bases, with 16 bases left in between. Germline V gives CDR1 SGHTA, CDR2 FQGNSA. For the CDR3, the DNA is TGTGCCAGCAGCGTAGTCTCAGCGGGTAATACGCAGTATTTT. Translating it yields CASSVVSAGNTQYF.

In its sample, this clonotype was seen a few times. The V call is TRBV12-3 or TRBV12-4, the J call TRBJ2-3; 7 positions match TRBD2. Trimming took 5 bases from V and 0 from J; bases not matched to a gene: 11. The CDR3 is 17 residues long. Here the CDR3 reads CASSGVSSGYSTDTQYF. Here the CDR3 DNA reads TGTGCCAGCAGTGGGGTTAGTAGCGGGTACAGCACAGATACGCAGTATTTT.

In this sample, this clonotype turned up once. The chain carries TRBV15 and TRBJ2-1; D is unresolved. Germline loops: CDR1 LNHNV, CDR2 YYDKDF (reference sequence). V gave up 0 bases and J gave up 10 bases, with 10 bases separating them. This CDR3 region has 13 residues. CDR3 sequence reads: CATSRDAAGEQFF. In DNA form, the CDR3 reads TGTGCCACCAGCAGAGATGCAGCCGGGGAGCAGTTCTTC.

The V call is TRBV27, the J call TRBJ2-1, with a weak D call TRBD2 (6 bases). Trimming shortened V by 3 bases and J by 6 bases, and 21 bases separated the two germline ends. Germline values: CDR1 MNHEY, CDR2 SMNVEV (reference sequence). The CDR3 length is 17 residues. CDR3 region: CASSLVGRLAPTNEQFF. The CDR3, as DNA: TGTGCCAGCAGTTTGGTGGGCCGCCTAGCGCCCACCAATGAGCAGTTCTTC.

As DNA, the CDR3 is TGTGCCAGCTCTCCAGAGGCCCTCGCGTTCGGGCAGTACTTC. Amino acid sequence: CASSPEALAFGQYF. V gene TRBV18 combines with J gene TRBJ2-5; no reliable D call. Germline CDR1 is KGHSH and CDR2 is LQKENI. The CDR3 is 14 amino acids. V lost 6 bases and J 11 bases, leaving 22 bases between the germline ends.

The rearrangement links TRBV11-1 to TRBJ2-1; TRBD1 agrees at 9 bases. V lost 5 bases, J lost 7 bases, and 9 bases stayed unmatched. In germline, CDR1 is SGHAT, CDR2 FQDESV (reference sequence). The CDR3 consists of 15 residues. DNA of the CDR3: TGTGCCAGCAGCGCCCCGGACAGGGGTAATAATGAGCAGTTCTTC. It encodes CASSAPDRGNNEQFF.

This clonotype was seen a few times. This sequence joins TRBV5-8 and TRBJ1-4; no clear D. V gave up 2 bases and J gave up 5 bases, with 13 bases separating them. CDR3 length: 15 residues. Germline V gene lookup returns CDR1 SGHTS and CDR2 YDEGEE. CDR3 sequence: CASSFVAGHNEKLFF. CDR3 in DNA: TGTGCCAGCAGCTTCGTGGCAGGTCACAATGAAAAACTGTTTTTT.

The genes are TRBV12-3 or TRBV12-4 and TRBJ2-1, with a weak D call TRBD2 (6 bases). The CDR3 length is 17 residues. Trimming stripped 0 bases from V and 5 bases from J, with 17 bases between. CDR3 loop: CASSLARVGTGNNEQFF. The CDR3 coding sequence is TGTGCCAGCAGTTTAGCCCGGGTCGGGACTGGAAACAATGAGCAGTTCTTC.

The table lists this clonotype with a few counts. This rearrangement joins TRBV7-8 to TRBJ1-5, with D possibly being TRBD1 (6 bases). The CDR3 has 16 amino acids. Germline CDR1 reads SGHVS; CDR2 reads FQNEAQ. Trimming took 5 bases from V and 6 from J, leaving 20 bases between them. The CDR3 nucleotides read TGTGCCAGCAGCGATTTAAAGGGGGGAGCTGGTCAGCCCCAGCATTTT. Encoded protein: CASSDLKGGAGQPQHF.